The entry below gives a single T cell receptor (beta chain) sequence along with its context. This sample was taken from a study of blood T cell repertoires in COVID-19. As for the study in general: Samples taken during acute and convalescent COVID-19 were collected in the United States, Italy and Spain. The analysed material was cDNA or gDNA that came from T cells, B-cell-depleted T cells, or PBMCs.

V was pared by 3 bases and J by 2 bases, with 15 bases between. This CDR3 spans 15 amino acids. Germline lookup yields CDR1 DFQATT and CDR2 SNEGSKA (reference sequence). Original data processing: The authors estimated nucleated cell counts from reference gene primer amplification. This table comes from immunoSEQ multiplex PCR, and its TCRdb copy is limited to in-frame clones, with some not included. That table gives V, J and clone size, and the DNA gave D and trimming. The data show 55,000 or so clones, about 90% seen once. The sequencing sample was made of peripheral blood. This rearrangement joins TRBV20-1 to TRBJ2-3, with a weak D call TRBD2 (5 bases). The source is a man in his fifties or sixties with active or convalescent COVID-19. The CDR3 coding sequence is TGCAGTGCTAGTGTAAGAGCGGTGAACACAGATACGCAGTATTTT. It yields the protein CSASVRAVNTDTQYF.